Listed here are 29 T cell receptor beta chains from one sample, sequenced in a study of regulatory T cells in long-lasting Graves disease. The time point is: newly diagnosed GD, antithyroid drugs for less than 3 months. Researchers made the TCR library from RNA that was extracted from PBMCs. The TCR beta library used iRepertoire HTBI primers with Arm-PCR amplification of CDR3. TCRdb fed the multiplex PCR reads into MiXCR, producing one record per CDR3 protein. The sample shows around 450,000 distinct CDR3 sequences, about 15% of them seen only once. This same sample was also taken into another study, of T cells in Graves' hyperthyroidism and ophthalmopathy.

Sequenced material: peripheral blood mononuclear cells (PBMCs), taken at new diagnosis, from a patient treated with antithyroid drugs. The receptor source for this set is a woman between 40 and 50 years old with Graves disease.

This clonotype was seen repeatedly, ten times or more. J is TRBJ2-3 and V is TRBV11-3; D assignment may be TRBD1 or TRBD2 (5 bases each). The V gene lost 2 bases and the J gene lost 6 bases, with 9 bases spanning the gap. The germline gives CDR1 SGHNT, CDR2 YENEEA. The CDR3 runs to 13 residues. The DNA for the CDR3 is TGTGCCAGCAGCTTACTAGAGGGGGATACGCAGTATTTT. Translating gives CASSLLEGDTQYF.

At least ten counts were recorded for this clonotype. The chain has TRBV29-1 and TRBJ2-1, with 13 nucleotides matching TRBD2. The length of the CDR3 is 18 residues. The V gene's germline CDR1 is SQVTM and CDR2 ANQGSEA. J gave up 7 bases and V 6 bases, and 18 bases lay outside the gene matches. CDR3 region: CSVSPDLRLAGGQNEQFF. DNA of the CDR3: TGCAGCGTCAGCCCCGACCTAAGACTAGCGGGAGGACAGAATGAGCAGTTCTTC.

This clonotype was counted many times. The V call is TRBV28, the J call TRBJ1-3; TRBD1 agrees at 7 bases. The V gene's germline CDR1 is MDHEN and CDR2 SYDVKM. V gave up 5 bases and J gave up 0 bases; unmatched junction bases: 4. This CDR3 has 15 residues. The CDR3 loop is CASSPWDSSGNTIYF. The CDR3 nucleotides are TGTGCCAGCAGTCCTTGGGACAGCTCTGGAAACACCATATATTTT.

In its sample, this clonotype was seen a few times. The V gene is TRBV14, the J gene TRBJ2-3; TRBD1 might be the D (5 bases). The DNA end favors TRBJ2-7, so the J call may be wrong. CDR3 length: 17 residues. From germline, CDR1 is SGHDN and CDR2 FVKESK. As DNA, the CDR3 is TGTGCCAGCAGCCAAAGGTCCTCAGGGTATAGGCTATACGAGCAGTACTTC. The encoded protein is CASSQRSSGYRLYEQYF.

This clonotype was seen a handful of times. The chain uses TRBV19 and TRBJ1-5; TRBD1 agrees at 9 bases. CDR1 and CDR2 from the germline V gene are LNHDA and SQIVND (reference sequence). V shed 3 bases and J 5 bases; nucleotides not matched to a gene: 5. CDR3 size: 15 residues. The DNA of the CDR3 is TGTGCCAGTAGTATCGAACACAGGGGGCATCAGCCCCAGCATTTT. Translation: CASSIEHRGHQPQHF.

This clonotype was recorded a few times. The chain combines TRBV11-2 with TRBJ2-7; weak D call: TRBD2 (5 bases). Germline lookup yields CDR1 SGHAT and CDR2 FQNNGV. The CDR3 has 16 residues. The ends were cut back, 1 base at V and 2 bases at J, with 15 bases in the middle. The CDR3 DNA reads as TGTGCCAGCAGCTTAGTTGCTAGCACTATTCCCTACGAGCAGTACTTC. It translates to CASSLVASTIPYEQYF.

Many counts were recorded for this clonotype. The V and J genes are TRBV27 and TRBJ2-7; the match to TRBD2 covers 9 bases. Trimming at V came to 2 bases and at J to 6 bases, leaving 17 bases not matched to a gene. Germline V CDR1 and CDR2: MNHEY, SMNVEV (reference sequence). This CDR3 has 18 residues. In DNA, the CDR3 is TGTGCCAGCAGTTTAGGCCTAGCGGGGAGTATATACCCAGCCGAGCAGTACTTC. Protein: CASSLGLAGSIYPAEQYF.

This clonotype was detected ten times or more. V usage is TRBV11-2 and J usage is TRBJ1-4; TRBD1 matches at 7 bases. Germline CDR1 SGHAT, CDR2 FQNNGV. V dropped 0 bases and J dropped 7; count of bases not matched to a gene: 8. The CDR3 extends over 16 amino acids. In DNA form, the CDR3 reads TGTGCCAGCAGCTTAGAAGGGGGCATGGGCGCTGAAAAACTGTTTTTT. Encoded protein: CASSLEGGMGAEKLFF.

This clonotype was seen a handful of times. The V and J genes are TRBV5-1 and TRBJ2-7, with a tentative D call TRBD2 (5 bases). The CDR3 consists of 13 residues. In germline, CDR1 is SGHRS, CDR2 YFSETQ. Deletions cut 1 base from V and 4 bases from J, with 9 bases between. CDR3 bases: TGCGCCAGCAGCTTGAACGGGAATTACGAGCAGTACTTC. This translates into CASSLNGNYEQYF.

There are a few counts of this clonotype. This chain joins TRBV7-8 and TRBJ2-1, with D possibly being TRBD1 (6 bases). V was pared by 1 base and J by 7 bases, with 11 bases between. CDR3 length equals 14 residues. CDR1 and CDR2 from the germline V gene are SGHVS and FQNEAQ. DNA of the CDR3: TGTGCCAGCAGCTTAGTTACAGGGTTGAATGAGCAGTTCTTC. It translates to CASSLVTGLNEQFF.

The chain couples TRBV4-2 to TRBJ2-1, with 14 bases that match TRBD2. This CDR3 is built from 16 residues. Germline lookup yields CDR1 LGHNA and CDR2 YNFKEQ. V lost 5 bases to trimming and J lost 3 bases; unmatched junction nucleotides: 3. The CDR3 here is CASSGTSGRGYNEQFF. The CDR3 nucleotides are TGTGCCAGCAGCGGGACTAGCGGGAGAGGCTACAATGAGCAGTTCTTC.

This clonotype was picked up many times. The J gene is TRBJ2-7, the V gene TRBV6-5; D call uncertain. V lost 3 bases to trimming and J lost 3 bases, with 9 bases between them. The V gene's germline CDR1 is MNHEY and CDR2 SVGAGI. This CDR3 has 13 amino acids. In DNA, the CDR3 is TGTGCCAGCAGTTATTACGGTCACTACGAGCAGTACTTC. Protein: CASSYYGHYEQYF.

This clonotype was picked up many times. The rearrangement joins TRBV10-3 to TRBJ2-7; perhaps TRBD2 as D (6 bases). The V gene lost 2 bases and the J gene lost 4 bases, with 12 bases spanning the gap. The CDR3 covers 14 residues. Looked up from germline, CDR1 is ENHRY and CDR2 is SYGVKD. CDR3 loop: CAISEGGTGYEQYF. CDR3 DNA sequence: TGTGCCATCAGTGAGGGGGGGACGGGGTACGAGCAGTACTTC.

Many counts were recorded for this clonotype. The rearrangement links TRBV12-5 to TRBJ1-1; 7 nucleotides match TRBD1. This CDR3 has 16 amino acids. Germline lookup yields CDR1 LGHNT and CDR2 FRNRAP. V was pared by 2 bases and J by 5 bases, with 11 bases of the junction left unmatched. DNA of the CDR3: TGTGCTAGTGGTTTGAGTAGGACAGGTTCGGGGACTGAAGCTTTCTTT. Amino acid sequence: CASGLSRTGSGTEAFF.

This clonotype came up a few times. V gene TRBV28 combines with J gene TRBJ2-7, with TRBD2 identical over 9 bases. The CDR3 spans 16 residues. Germline trimming cut 4 bases from V and 7 bases from J; bases unmatched to any gene: 14. Germline V gene data show CDR1 as MDHEN and CDR2 as SYDVKM. The CDR3 region is CASSSPPTSGDKEQYF. The CDR3 bases are TGTGCCAGCAGTTCTCCCCCGACTAGCGGAGACAAGGAGCAGTACTTC.

The table lists this clonotype with many counts. CDR3 sequence (DNA): TGTGCCAGCAGTTTACCGCGGGGGGGGGGCTATGGCTACACCTTC. Translated: CASSLPRGGGYGYTF. The chain links TRBV28 to TRBJ1-2; D may be TRBD1 (5 bases). The CDR3 has 15 amino acids. The V gene's germline CDR1 is MDHEN and CDR2 SYDVKM. V lost 2 bases to trimming and J lost 4 bases, with 14 bases between them.

There are a few counts of this clonotype. The V and J genes are TRBV28 and TRBJ2-2, with D uncertain. Germline V gene lookup returns CDR1 MDHEN and CDR2 SYDVKM. V dropped 2 bases and J dropped 5 bases, with 6 bases sitting between them. This CDR3 spans 13 amino acids. The CDR3, as DNA: TGTGCCAGCAGTTTAACGACAACCGGGGAGCTGTTTTTT. This encodes CASSLTTTGELFF.

This clonotype was seen many times. The chain uses TRBV12-3 or TRBV12-4 and TRBJ2-1, with D hard to call. CDR3 length: 14 amino acids. Trimming removed 2 bases at V and 5 bases at J, with 10 bases between. The CDR3 is CASSLSYRNNEQFF. The CDR3 bases are TGTGCCAGCAGTTTATCCTACCGAAACAATGAGCAGTTCTTC.

The J gene is TRBJ2-7, the V gene TRBV18; D gene uncertain. V dropped 0 bases and J dropped 7 bases, with 10 bases sitting between them. CDR3 size: 13 residues. Per the germline V gene, CDR1 is KGHSH and CDR2 is LQKENI. The CDR3, as DNA: TGTGCCAGCTCACCACCTTCCATCTCAGAGCAGTACTTC. Its translation is CASSPPSISEQYF.

This clonotype was counted a few times. This chain joins TRBV10-1 and TRBJ2-2, with D hard to call. Germline CDR1 WNHNN, CDR2 SYGVQD (reference sequence). The CDR3 runs 15 residues. V was cut by 5 bases and J by 0 bases, with 10 bases left in between. The CDR3 DNA reads TGCGCCAGCAGTCCGGTCGGCACGAACACCGGGGAGCTGTTTTTT. Translating it yields CASSPVGTNTGELFF.

This clonotype was detected ten times or more. The chain couples TRBV15 to TRBJ2-1, with D perhaps given as TRBD1 or TRBD2 (5 bases each). CDR1 and CDR2 (germline): LNHNV, YYDKDF (reference sequence). The CDR3 covers 16 residues. Trimming took 0 bases from V and 2 from J, leaving 11 bases between them. The CDR3 sequence: CATSREGTTPYNEQFF. The CDR3 nucleotides read TGTGCCACCAGCAGAGAAGGGACCACCCCCTACAATGAGCAGTTCTTC.

This clonotype was observed many times. This chain uses TRBV27 with TRBJ2-4; D not certain. The CDR3 has 17 residues. The germline CDR1 and CDR2 sequences are MNHEY and SMNVEV (reference sequence). V lost 0 bases and J lost 0, with 12 bases in between. CDR3 nucleotides: TGTGCCAGCAGTTTATCCGGTCCTACACTAGCCAAAAACATTCAGTACTTC. Encoded protein: CASSLSGPTLAKNIQYF.

There are a few counts of this clonotype. V usage is TRBV5-1 and J usage is TRBJ2-3; D remains unclear. Germline V CDR1 and CDR2: SGHRS, YFSETQ. V dropped 0 bases and J dropped 0 bases, with 11 bases sitting between them. The CDR3 covers 16 residues. This CDR3 is CASSLGQHPSTDTQYF. As DNA, the CDR3 is TGCGCCAGCAGCTTGGGGCAGCATCCTAGCACAGATACGCAGTATTTT.

This clonotype was observed at least ten times. J is TRBJ2-3 and V is TRBV5-1; D gene unclear. The CDR3 is 12 residues long. CDR1 and CDR2 (germline): SGHRS, YFSETQ. Trimming shortened V by 5 bases and J by 0 bases, and 4 bases separated the two germline ends. CDR3 in amino acids: CASRASTDTQYF. The DNA for the CDR3 is TGCGCCAGCAGGGCCAGCACAGATACGCAGTATTTT.

The table lists this clonotype with many counts. This sequence joins TRBV20-1 and TRBJ2-7; 7 nucleotides agree with TRBD1. Germline values: CDR1 DFQATT, CDR2 SNEGSKA (reference sequence). The CDR3 runs to 14 residues. The V segment lost 3 bases and the J segment 3 bases; nucleotides outside the gene matches: 8. The CDR3 spells CSASGGPGGYEQYF. CDR3 nucleotide sequence: TGCAGTGCTAGTGGAGGCCCAGGGGGCTACGAGCAGTACTTC.

This clonotype appeared many times. V and J are TRBV5-1 and TRBJ1-1; D might be TRBD1 (6 bases). Germline CDR1 SGHRS, CDR2 YFSETQ. This CDR3 contains 15 residues. V lost 0 bases to trimming and J lost 1 base, with 10 bases between them. The CDR3 DNA reads TGCGCCAGCAGCTTGGACAGGGAGAGGAACACTGAAGCTTTCTTT. Translation: CASSLDRERNTEAFF.

This clonotype was seen at least ten times. The chain uses TRBV29-1 and TRBJ2-1; TRBD2 agrees at 9 bases. J was trimmed by 7 bases and V by 4 bases; bases with no gene match: 8. CDR3 length: 14 amino acids. Germline V gene lookup returns CDR1 SQVTM and CDR2 ANQGSEA. CDR3 bases: TGCAGCGTTGGGGTTAGCGGGAGTGCTAATGAGCAGTTCTTC. Amino acids: CSVGVSGSANEQFF.

This clonotype was detected a few times. V usage is TRBV19 and J usage is TRBJ2-7, with D perhaps matching TRBD1 or TRBD2 (5 bases each). Looked up from germline, CDR1 is LNHDA and CDR2 is SQIVND (reference sequence). The CDR3 consists of 16 residues. Trimming left V 5 bases short and J 0 bases short, with 17 bases between. The CDR3 here is CASSPQPGRSSYEQYF. For the CDR3, the DNA is TGTGCCAGTAGTCCTCAGCCGGGGCGAAGCTCCTACGAGCAGTACTTC.

This clonotype appeared a few times. CDR3 DNA sequence: TGCAGTGCTTTCGGACAGACAAACTATGGCTACACCTTC. Protein sequence: CSAFGQTNYGYTF. V is TRBV20-1 and J is TRBJ1-2; maybe TRBD1 (6 bases). CDR3 length: 13 residues. Per germline, CDR1 DFQATT and CDR2 SNEGSKA (reference sequence). V lost 5 bases to trimming and J lost 2 bases, with 12 bases between them.